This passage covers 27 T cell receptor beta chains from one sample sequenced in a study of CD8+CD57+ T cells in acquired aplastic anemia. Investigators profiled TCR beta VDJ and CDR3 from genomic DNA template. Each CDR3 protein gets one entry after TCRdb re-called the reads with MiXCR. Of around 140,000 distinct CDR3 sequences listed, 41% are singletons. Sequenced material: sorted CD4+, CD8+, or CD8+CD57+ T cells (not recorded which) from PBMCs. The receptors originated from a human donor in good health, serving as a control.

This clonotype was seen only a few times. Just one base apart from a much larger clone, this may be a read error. Written as DNA, the CDR3 is TGTGCCAGTAGTCCCCGGGCCAGGGAGCTGTTTTTT. Amino acids: CASSPRARELFF. The chain links TRBV19 to TRBJ2-2; D unresolved. CDR1 LNHDA and CDR2 SQIVND come from the germline V gene (reference sequence). The ends were cut back, 5 bases at V and 9 bases at J, with 10 bases in the middle. The CDR3 contains 12 residues.

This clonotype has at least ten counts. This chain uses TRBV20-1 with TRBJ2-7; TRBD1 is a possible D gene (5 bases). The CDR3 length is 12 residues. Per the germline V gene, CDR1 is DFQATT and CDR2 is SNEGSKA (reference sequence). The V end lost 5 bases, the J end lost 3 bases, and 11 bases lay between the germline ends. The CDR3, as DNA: TGCAGTGCTCTACAGGAGAACTACGAGCAGTACTTC. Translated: CSALQENYEQYF.

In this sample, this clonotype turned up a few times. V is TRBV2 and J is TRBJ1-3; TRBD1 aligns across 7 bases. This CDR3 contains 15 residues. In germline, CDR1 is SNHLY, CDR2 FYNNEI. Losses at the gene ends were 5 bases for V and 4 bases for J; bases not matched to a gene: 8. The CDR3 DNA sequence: TGTGCCAGCAGTAGGACAGGAGTACCCGGAAACACCATATATTTT. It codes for CASSRTGVPGNTIYF.

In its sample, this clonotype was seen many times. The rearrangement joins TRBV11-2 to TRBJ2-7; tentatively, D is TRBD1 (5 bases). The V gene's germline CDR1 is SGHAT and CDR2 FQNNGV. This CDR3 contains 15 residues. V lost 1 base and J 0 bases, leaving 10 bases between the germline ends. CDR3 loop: CASSLVQESSYEQYF. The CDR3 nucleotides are TGTGCCAGCAGCTTAGTACAGGAGTCCTCCTACGAGCAGTACTTC.

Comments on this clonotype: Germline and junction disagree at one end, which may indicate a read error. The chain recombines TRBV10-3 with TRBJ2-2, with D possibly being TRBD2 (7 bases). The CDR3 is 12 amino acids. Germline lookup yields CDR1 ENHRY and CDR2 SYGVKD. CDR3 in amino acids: CAIRSGEGELLF. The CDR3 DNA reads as TGTGCCATCAGGAGTGGGGAGGGGGAGCTGCTTTTT.

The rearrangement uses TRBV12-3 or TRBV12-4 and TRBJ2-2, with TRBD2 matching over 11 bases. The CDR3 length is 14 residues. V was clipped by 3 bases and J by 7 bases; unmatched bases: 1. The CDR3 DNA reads TGTGCCAGCAGTTTTAGCGGGAGGGGCGGGGAGCTGTTTTTT. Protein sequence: CASSFSGRGGELFF.

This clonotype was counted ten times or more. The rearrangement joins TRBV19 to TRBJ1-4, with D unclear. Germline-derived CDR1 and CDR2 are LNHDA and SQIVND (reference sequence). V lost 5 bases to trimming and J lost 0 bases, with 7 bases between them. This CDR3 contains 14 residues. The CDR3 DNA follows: TGTGCCAGTAGTCCGGTGTCAACTAATGAAAAACTGTTTTTT. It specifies CASSPVSTNEKLFF.

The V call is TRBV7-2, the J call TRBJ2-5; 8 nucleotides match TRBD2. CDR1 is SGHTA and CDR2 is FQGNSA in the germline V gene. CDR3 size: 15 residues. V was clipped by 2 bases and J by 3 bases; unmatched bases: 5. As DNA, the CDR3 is TGTGCCAGCAGCTTAAGGGCGGGGGGAGAAGAGACCCAGTACTTC. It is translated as CASSLRAGGEETQYF. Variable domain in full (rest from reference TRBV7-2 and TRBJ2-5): GAGVSQSPSNKVTEKGKDVELRCDPISGHTALYWYRQSLGQGLEFLIYFQGNSAPDKSGLPSDRFSAERTGGSVSTLTIQRTQQEDSAVYLCASSLRAGGEETQYFGPGTRLLVL.

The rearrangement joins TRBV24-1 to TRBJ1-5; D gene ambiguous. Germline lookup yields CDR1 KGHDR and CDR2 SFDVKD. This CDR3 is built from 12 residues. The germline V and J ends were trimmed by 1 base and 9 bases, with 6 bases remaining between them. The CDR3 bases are TGTGCCACCAGTGATTTAGGCTGGCCCCAGCATTTT. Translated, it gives CATSDLGWPQHF.

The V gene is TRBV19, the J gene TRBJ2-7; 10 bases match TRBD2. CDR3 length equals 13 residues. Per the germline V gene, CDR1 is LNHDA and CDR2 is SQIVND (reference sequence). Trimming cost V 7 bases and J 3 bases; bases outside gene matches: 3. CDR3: CASKEREGYEQYF. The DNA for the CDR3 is TGTGCCAGTAAGGAGCGGGAGGGCTACGAGCAGTACTTC.

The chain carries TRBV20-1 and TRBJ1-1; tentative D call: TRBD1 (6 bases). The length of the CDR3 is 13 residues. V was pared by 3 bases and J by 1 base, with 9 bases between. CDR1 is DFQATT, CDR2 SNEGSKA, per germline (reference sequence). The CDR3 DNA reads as TGCAGTGCTAGGGCGACAGGGAACACTGAAGCTTTCTTT. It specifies CSARATGNTEAFF.

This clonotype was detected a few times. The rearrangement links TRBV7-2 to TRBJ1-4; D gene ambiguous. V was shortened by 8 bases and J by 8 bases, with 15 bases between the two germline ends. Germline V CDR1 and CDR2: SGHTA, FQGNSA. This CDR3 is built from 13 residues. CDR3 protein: CASSSAVGEKLFF. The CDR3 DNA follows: TGTGCCAGCTCATCCGCGGTCGGCGAAAAACTGTTTTTT.

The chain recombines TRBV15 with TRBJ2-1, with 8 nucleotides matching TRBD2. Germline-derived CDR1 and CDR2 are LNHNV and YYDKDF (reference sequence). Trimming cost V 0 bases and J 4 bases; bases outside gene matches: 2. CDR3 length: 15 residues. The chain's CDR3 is CATSRDTSGYNEQFF. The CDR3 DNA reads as TGTGCCACCAGCAGAGACACTAGCGGATACAATGAGCAGTTCTTC.

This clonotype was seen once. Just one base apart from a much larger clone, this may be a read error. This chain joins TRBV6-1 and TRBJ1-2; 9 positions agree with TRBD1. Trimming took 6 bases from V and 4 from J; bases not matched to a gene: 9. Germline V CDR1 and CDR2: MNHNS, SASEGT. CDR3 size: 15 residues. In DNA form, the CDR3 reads TGTGCCAGCAGGCCTTCGGGACAGGGCCCCTATGGCTACACCTTC. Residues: CASRPSGQGPYGYTF.

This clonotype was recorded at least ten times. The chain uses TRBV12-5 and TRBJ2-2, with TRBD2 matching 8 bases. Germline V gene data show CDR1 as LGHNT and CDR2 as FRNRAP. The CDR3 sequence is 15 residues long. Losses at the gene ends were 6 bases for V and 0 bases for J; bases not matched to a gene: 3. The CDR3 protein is CASGRSGTNTGELFF. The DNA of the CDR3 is TGTGCTAGTGGCCGTAGCGGGACGAACACCGGGGAGCTGTTTTTT.

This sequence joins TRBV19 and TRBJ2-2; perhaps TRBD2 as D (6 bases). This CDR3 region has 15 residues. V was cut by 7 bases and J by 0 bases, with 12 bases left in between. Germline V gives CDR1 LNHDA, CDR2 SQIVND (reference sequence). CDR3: CASTAGLANTGELFF. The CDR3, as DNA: TGTGCCAGTACCGCGGGACTCGCGAACACCGGGGAGCTGTTTTTT.

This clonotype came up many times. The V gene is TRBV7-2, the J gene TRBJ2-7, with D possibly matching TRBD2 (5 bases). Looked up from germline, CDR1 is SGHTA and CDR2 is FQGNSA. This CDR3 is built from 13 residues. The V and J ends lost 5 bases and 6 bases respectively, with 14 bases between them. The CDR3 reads CASSVDYSGEQYF. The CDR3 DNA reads TGTGCCAGCAGCGTCGACTATTCCGGCGAGCAGTACTTC. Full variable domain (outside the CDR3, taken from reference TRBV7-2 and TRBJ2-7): GAGVSQSPSNKVTEKGKDVELRCDPISGHTALYWYRQSLGQGLEFLIYFQGNSAPDKSGLPSDRFSAERTGGSVSTLTIQRTQQEDSAVYLCASSVDYSGEQYFGPGTRLTVT.

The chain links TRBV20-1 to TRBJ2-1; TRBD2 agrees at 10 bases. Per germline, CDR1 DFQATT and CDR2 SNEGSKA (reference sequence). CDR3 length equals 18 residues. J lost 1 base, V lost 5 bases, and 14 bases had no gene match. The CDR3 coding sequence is TGCAGTGCTCCCAAGGGGCTAGCGGGAGTAGGGTCCTACAATGAGCAGTTCTTC. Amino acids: CSAPKGLAGVGSYNEQFF.

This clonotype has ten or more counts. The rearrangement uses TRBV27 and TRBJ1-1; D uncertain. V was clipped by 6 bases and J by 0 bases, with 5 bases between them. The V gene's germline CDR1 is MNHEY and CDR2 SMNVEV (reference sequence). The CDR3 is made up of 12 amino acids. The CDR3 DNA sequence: TGTGCCAGCAGGACCGTGAACACTGAAGCTTTCTTT. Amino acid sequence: CASRTVNTEAFF.

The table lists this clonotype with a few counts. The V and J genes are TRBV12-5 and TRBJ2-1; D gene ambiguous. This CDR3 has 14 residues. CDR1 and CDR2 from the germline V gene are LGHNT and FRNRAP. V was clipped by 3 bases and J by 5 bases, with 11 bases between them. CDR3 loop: CASGLEQINNEQFF. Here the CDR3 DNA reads TGTGCTAGTGGTTTAGAACAGATAAACAATGAGCAGTTCTTC.

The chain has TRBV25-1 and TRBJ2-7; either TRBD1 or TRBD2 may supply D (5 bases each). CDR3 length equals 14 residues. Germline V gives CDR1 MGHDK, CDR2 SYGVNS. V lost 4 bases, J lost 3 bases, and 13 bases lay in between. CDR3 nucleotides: TGTGCCAGCAGTGGGGTCGGGGCCGTCTACGAGCAGTACTTC. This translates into CASSGVGAVYEQYF.

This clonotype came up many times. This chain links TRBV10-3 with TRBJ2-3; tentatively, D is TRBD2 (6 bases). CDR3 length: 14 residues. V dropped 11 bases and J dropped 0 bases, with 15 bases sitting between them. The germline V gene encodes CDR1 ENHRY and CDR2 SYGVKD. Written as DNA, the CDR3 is TGTGCCTCGGCGGGGAGATCTAGCACAGATACGCAGTATTTT. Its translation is CASAGRSSTDTQYF.

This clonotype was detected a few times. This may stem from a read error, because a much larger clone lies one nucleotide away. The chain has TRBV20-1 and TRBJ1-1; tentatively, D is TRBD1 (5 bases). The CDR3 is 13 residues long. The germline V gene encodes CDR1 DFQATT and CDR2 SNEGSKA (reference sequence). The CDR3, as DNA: TGCAATGCTAGAGTTGAGTCAGGGAGGGACGCTTTCTTT. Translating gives CNARVESGRDAFF.

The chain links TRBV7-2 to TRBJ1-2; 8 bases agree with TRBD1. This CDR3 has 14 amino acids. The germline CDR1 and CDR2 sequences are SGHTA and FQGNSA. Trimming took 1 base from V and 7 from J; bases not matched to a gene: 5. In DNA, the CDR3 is TGTGCCAGCAGCTTAGGACAGGGGATTCGTGGCTACACCTTC. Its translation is CASSLGQGIRGYTF.

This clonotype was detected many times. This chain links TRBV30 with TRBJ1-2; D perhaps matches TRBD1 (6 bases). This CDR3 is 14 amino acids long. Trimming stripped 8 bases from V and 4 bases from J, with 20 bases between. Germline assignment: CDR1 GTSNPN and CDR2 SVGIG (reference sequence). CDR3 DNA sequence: TGTGCCGGAGGGGGAAGGGGGAGTGTCTATGGCTACACCTTC. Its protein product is CAGGGRGSVYGYTF.

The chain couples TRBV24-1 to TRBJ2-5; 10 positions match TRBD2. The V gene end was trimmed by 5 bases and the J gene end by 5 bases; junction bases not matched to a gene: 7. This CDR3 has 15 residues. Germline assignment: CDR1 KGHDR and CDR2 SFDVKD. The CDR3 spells CATSGTSGATETQYF. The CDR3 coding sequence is TGTGCCACCAGTGGTACTAGCGGGGCCACGGAGACCCAGTACTTC.

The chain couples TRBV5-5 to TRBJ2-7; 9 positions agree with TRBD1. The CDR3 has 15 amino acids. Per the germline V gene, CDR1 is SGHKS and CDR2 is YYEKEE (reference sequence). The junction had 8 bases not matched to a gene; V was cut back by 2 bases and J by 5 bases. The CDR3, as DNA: TGTGCCAGCAGCTTTGCCGGACAGGGGTTCCACGAGCAGTACTTC. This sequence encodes CASSFAGQGFHEQYF.